What follows are 23 T cell receptor beta chains derived from one specimen sequenced in a study of cytotoxic CD8 clonotypes in ibrutinib-treated CLL. Libraries were prepared by immunoSEQ multiplex PCR; TCRdb keeps only in-frame clonotypes and omits some of them. The table records fewer than 400,000 clones, over 60% of them present only once. Sequences were derived from PBMCs, sampled after 36 months of ibrutinib treatment. Receptors originate from a human donor with chronic lymphocytic leukemia.

The chain couples TRBV6-5 to TRBJ2-3; the D gene could be TRBD1 or TRBD2 (5 bases each). CDR1 is MNHEY and CDR2 is SVGAGI in the germline V gene. Trimming cost V 5 bases and J 4 bases, with 10 bases left between them. The CDR3 spans 13 residues. In nucleotides, the CDR3 is TGTGCCAGCAGTGAATTGGGGGCAGATACGCAGTATTTT. Residues: CASSELGADTQYF.

This clone was detected only a few times. The chain uses TRBV19 and TRBJ1-6; D may be TRBD1 (5 bases). V lost 1 base to trimming and J lost 6 bases, with 13 bases between them. In germline, CDR1 is LNHDA, CDR2 SQIVND (reference sequence). The CDR3 contains 16 residues. The CDR3 DNA is TGTGCCAGTAGTATAGTTACAGCGCAGGGTAATTCACCCCTCCACTTT. Protein sequence: CASSIVTAQGNSPLHF.

The rearrangement joins TRBV18 to TRBJ1-2; 7 nucleotides match TRBD1. This CDR3 spans 14 amino acids. Unmatched junction bases numbered 5, after V lost 3 bases and J lost 4 bases. Germline V lookup: CDR1 KGHSH, CDR2 LQKENI. CDR3 in DNA: TGTGCCAGCTCACCTGGGACAGCCCTCTATGGCTACACCTTC. The encoded protein is CASSPGTALYGYTF.

In DNA, the CDR3 is TGTGCCAGCAGCCGGGGACTCATGGGGGAGACCCAGTACTTC. As protein: CASSRGLMGETQYF. The chain combines TRBV7-2 with TRBJ2-5; TRBD2 is a possible D gene (6 bases). Germline loops: CDR1 SGHTA, CDR2 FQGNSA. Trimming shortened V by 5 bases and J by 5 bases, and 15 bases separated the two germline ends. The CDR3 has 14 residues.

This chain joins TRBV27 and TRBJ1-5; D gene uncertain. The V and J ends lost 3 bases and 3 bases respectively, with 3 bases between them. Germline CDR1 is MNHEY and CDR2 is SMNVEV (reference sequence). The CDR3 runs to 12 residues. CDR3 in amino acids: CASSFNNQPQHF. In nucleotides, the CDR3 is TGTGCCAGCAGTTTTAACAATCAGCCCCAGCATTTT.

The CDR3 sequence is CASRSEAAGETQYF. DNA of the CDR3: TGTGCCAGCCGCTCGGAGGCGGCGGGGGAGACCCAGTACTTC. This sequence joins TRBV2 and TRBJ2-5; D is perhaps TRBD2 (6 bases). Trimming removed 8 bases at V and 5 bases at J, with 18 bases between. CDR3 size: 14 residues. Germline CDR1 reads SNHLY; CDR2 reads FYNNEI.

The chain is built from TRBV2 and TRBJ2-2; weak D call: TRBD2 (5 bases). Trimming cost V 7 bases and J 5 bases, with 14 bases left between them. CDR3 size: 14 residues. CDR1 is SNHLY and CDR2 is FYNNEI in the germline V gene. In nucleotides, the CDR3 is TGTGCCAGCAAGGAGCGGCGAGGGACCGGGGAGCTGTTTTTT. This encodes CASKERRGTGELFF.

This sequence joins TRBV7-8 and TRBJ2-3, with 8 bases identical to TRBD2. Germline CDR1 is SGHVS and CDR2 is FQNEAQ. This CDR3 contains 17 residues. After removal of 1 base from V and 3 bases from J, the junction contained 9 bases not matched to a gene. The CDR3 DNA reads as TGTGCCAGCAGCTTAGGAGTGGCGGGAGGTCCGACAGATACGCAGTATTTT. Protein: CASSLGVAGGPTDTQYF. The full variable domain, in which reference TRBV7-8 and TRBJ2-3 provide the parts outside the CDR3, is GAGVSQSPRYKVAKRGQDVALRCDPISGHVSLFWYQQALGQGPEFLTYFQNEAQLDKSGLPSDRFFAERPEGSVSTLKIQRTQQEDSAVYLCASSLGVAGGPTDTQYFGPGTRLTVL.

The chain carries TRBV20-1 and TRBJ2-3; a weak D match, TRBD2 (6 bases). V dropped 0 bases and J dropped 12 bases, with 10 bases sitting between them. The CDR3 contains 11 residues. The germline V gene encodes CDR1 DFQATT and CDR2 SNEGSKA (reference sequence). CDR3 loop: CSARDAGTQYF. The CDR3 DNA sequence: TGCAGTGCTAGAGATGCGGGAACCCAGTATTTT.

The rearrangement links TRBV13 to TRBJ2-4, with a weak D call TRBD1 (5 bases). The CDR3 is 14 amino acids. Germline V gives CDR1 PRHDT, CDR2 FYEKMQ (reference sequence). The V gene lost 5 bases and the J gene lost 1 base, with 9 bases spanning the gap. DNA of the CDR3: TGTGCCAGCAGCGCAGGGTGGGCCAAAAACATTCAGTACTTC. This encodes CASSAGWAKNIQYF.

This chain connects TRBV5-1 to TRBJ2-6; D unresolved. The CDR3 covers 16 residues. V shed 5 bases and J shed 0 bases, with 12 bases lying between them. CDR1 and CDR2 (germline): SGHRS, YFSETQ. CDR3 sequence: CASRGNEDSGANVLTF. For the CDR3, the DNA is TGCGCCAGCAGGGGTAACGAGGACTCTGGGGCCAACGTCCTGACTTTC.

The chain has TRBV6-5 and TRBJ2-3, with D possibly called TRBD1 or TRBD2 (5 bases each). The CDR3 has 15 residues. In germline, CDR1 is MNHEY, CDR2 SVGAGI. V was pared by 4 bases and J by 0 bases, with 11 bases between. This chain's CDR3 is CASSWDGASTDTQYF. DNA of the CDR3: TGTGCCAGCAGTTGGGACGGCGCTAGCACAGATACGCAGTATTTT.

As concerns this clone: In the same sample, other DNA sequences code for this CDR3. The rearrangement joins TRBV29-1 to TRBJ2-7; TRBD2 is a possible D gene (5 bases). The germline V gene has CDR1 SQVTM and CDR2 ANQGSEA. Trimming removed 6 bases from V and 0 bases from J, with 12 bases in between. The CDR3 contains 13 residues. The CDR3 sequence is CSVESGSSYEQYF. CDR3 DNA: TGCAGCGTAGAGAGTGGGAGCTCCTACGAGCAGTACTTC.

This chain links TRBV6-5 with TRBJ2-7; 8 bases match TRBD2. The germline V gene encodes CDR1 MNHEY and CDR2 SVGAGI. This CDR3 has 14 amino acids. The V and J ends lost 8 bases and 0 bases, in that order; junction bases with no gene match: 6. In DNA, the CDR3 is TGTGCCAGCGCGAGCGGGGGCAGCTCCTACGAGCAGTACTTC. As protein: CASASGGSSYEQYF.

The gene calls are TRBV28 and TRBJ1-5; D unresolved. Trimming took off 3 bases at V and 5 bases at J, with 5 bases between the two ends. CDR3 length: 12 residues. The germline CDR1 and CDR2 sequences are MDHEN and SYDVKM. CDR3 sequence (DNA): TGTGCCAGCAGTTTGGACGATCAGCCCCAGCATTTT. Encoded protein: CASSLDDQPQHF.

The chain has TRBV13 and TRBJ2-3; D may be TRBD2 (6 bases). Trimming left V 6 bases short and J 4 bases short, with 20 bases between. CDR1 PRHDT and CDR2 FYEKMQ come from the germline V gene (reference sequence). There are 16 residues in the CDR3. For the CDR3, the DNA is TGTGCCAGCAGTATGGGGGTTTCCGGGGAGGCAGATACGCAGTATTTT. Translated, it gives CASSMGVSGEADTQYF.

The chain is built from TRBV6-6 and TRBJ2-1, with TRBD1 as a possible D gene (6 bases). V dropped 6 bases and J dropped 2 bases, with 17 bases sitting between them. This CDR3 contains 16 residues. Germline V gene sequence: CDR1 MNHNY, CDR2 SVGAGI (reference sequence). The CDR3 region is CASSPPGAFAYNEQFF. The DNA of the CDR3 is TGTGCCAGCAGCCCCCCAGGGGCCTTTGCCTACAATGAGCAGTTCTTC.

The chain employs TRBV18 and TRBJ2-7; 9 positions match TRBD2. Germline assignment: CDR1 KGHSH and CDR2 LQKENI. Unmatched junction bases numbered 6, after V lost 1 base and J lost 5 bases. The CDR3 runs 15 residues. In DNA form, the CDR3 reads TGTGCCAGCTCACCACTTAGCGGGAGTTTCCACGAGCAGTACTTC. Amino acids: CASSPLSGSFHEQYF.

In DNA, the CDR3 is TGTGCCAGCAGCTCCTTCCGGGACAGCACGGGGGGCTACACCTTC. This sequence encodes CASSSFRDSTGGYTF. The chain uses TRBV7-2 and TRBJ1-2, with 7 bases lining up with TRBD1. The junction had 13 bases not matched to a gene; V was cut back by 4 bases and J by 8 bases. Germline CDR1 SGHTA, CDR2 FQGNSA. There are 15 residues in the CDR3.

This chain uses TRBV4-1 with TRBJ2-7; the match to TRBD1 covers 7 bases. CDR1 is MGHRA and CDR2 is YSYEKL in the germline V gene. The CDR3 loop spans 15 amino acids. J was trimmed by 3 bases and V by 4 bases; bases with no gene match: 9. The chain's CDR3 is CASSLSGQYFYEQYF. CDR3 DNA: TGCGCCAGCAGCCTATCGGGACAGTACTTCTACGAGCAGTACTTC.

V gene TRBV28 combines with J gene TRBJ2-7; maybe TRBD1 (6 bases). The CDR3 consists of 14 residues. Germline assignment: CDR1 MDHEN and CDR2 SYDVKM. V gave up 1 base and J gave up 6 bases, with 13 bases separating them. Written as DNA, the CDR3 is TGTGCCAGCAGTTTATTAATGGGGGCATCCGAGCAGTACTTC. Amino acids: CASSLLMGASEQYF.

V gene TRBV6-5 combines with J gene TRBJ1-5; D is possibly TRBD1 (5 bases). The germline CDR1 and CDR2 sequences are MNHEY and SVGAGI. V was cut by 5 bases and J by 1 base, with 12 bases left in between. CDR3 length: 15 amino acids. The CDR3: CASSNPRQSNQPQHF. The CDR3 DNA is TGTGCCAGCAGTAACCCTCGACAGAGCAATCAGCCCCAGCATTTT.

This clone was detected only a few times. The chain joins TRBV29-1 to TRBJ2-1; 7 bases match TRBD1. J was trimmed by 4 bases and V by 7 bases; bases with no gene match: 7. Germline values: CDR1 SQVTM, CDR2 ANQGSEA. The CDR3 loop spans 13 amino acids. CDR3 in amino acids: CSAAPGQYNEQFF. The CDR3, as DNA: TGCAGCGCAGCTCCGGGACAGTACAATGAGCAGTTCTTC.